The clone carrying this T cell receptor beta chain was detected many times. Its antigen is still unknown. Germline V lookup: CDR1 DFQATT, CDR2 SNEGSKA (reference sequence). The CDR3 has 15 amino acids. Trimming took 4 bases from V and 8 from J, leaving 20 bases between them. TCRdb recomputed calls from the 5' RACE reads with MiXCR, one row per CDR3 protein. Here the sample spans 200,000 to 250,000 distinct CDR3 sequences, under 12% being singletons. This record comes from a study of CD8 T cells in ankylosing spondylitis. General observations from the study: Reportedly, matched ankylosing spondylitis synovial fluid was significantly enriched for disease-linked clones.

This chain connects TRBV20-1 to TRBJ1-4; tentative D call: TRBD1 (6 bases). Sample: blood, either unsorted or a sorted T cell fraction (not recorded which). This clonotype was obtained from a male donor with ankylosing spondylitis or in good health (not recorded which). This CDR3 is CSAIALQGNREKLFF. The CDR3 region has the DNA TGCAGTGCTATTGCCCTGCAGGGGAATCGGGAAAAACTGTTTTTT.